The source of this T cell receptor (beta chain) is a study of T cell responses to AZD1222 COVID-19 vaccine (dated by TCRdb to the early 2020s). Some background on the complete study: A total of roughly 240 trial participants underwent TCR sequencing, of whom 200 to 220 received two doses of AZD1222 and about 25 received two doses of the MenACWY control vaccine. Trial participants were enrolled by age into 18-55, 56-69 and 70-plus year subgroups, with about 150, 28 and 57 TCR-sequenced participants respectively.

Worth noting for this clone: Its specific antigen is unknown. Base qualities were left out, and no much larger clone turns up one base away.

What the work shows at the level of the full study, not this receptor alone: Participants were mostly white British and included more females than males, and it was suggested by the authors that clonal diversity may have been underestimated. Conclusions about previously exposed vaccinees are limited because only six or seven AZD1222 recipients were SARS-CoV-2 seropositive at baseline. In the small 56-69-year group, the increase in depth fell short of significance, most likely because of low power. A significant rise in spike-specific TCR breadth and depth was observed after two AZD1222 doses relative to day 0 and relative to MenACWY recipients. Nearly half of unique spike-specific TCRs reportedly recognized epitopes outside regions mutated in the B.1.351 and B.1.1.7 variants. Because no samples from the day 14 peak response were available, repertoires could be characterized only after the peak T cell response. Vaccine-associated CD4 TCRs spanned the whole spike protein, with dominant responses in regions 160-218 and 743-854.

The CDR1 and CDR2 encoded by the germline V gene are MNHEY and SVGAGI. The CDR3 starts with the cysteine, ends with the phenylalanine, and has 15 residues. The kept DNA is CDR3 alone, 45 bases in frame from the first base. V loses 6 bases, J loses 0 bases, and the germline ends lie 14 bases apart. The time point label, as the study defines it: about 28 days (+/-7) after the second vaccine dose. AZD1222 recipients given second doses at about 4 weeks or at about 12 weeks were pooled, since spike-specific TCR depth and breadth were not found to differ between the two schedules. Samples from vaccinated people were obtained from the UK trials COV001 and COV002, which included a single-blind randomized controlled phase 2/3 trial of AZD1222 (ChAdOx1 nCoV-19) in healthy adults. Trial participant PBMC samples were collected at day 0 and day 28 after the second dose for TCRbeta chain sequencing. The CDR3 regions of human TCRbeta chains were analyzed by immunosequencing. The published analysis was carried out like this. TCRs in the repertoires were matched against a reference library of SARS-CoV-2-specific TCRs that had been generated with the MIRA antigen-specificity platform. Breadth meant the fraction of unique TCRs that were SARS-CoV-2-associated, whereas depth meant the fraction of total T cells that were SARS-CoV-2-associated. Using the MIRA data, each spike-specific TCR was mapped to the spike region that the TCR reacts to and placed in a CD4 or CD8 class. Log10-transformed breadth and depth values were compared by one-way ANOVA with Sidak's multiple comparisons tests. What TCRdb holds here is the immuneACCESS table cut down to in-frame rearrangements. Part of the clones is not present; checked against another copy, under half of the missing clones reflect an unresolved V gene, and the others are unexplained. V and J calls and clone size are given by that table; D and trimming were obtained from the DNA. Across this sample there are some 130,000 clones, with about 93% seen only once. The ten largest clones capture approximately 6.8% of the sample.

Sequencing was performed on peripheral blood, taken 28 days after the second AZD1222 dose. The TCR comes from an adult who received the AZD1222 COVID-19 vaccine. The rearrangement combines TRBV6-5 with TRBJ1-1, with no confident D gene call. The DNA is TGTGCCAGCAGGGACTTTGGACGGATGAACACTGAAGCTTTCTTT. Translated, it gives CASRDFGRMNTEAFF.